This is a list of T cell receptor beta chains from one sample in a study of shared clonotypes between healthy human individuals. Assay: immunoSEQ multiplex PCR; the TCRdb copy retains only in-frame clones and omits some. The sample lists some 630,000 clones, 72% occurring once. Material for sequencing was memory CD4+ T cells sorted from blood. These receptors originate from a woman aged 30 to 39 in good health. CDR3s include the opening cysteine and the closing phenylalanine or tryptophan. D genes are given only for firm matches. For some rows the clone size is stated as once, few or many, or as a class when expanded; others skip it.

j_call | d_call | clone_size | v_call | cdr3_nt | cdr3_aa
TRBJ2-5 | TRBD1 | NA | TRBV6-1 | TGTGCCAGCAGCACAGGGGGCGGGCAAGAGACCCAGTACTTC | CASSTGGGQETQYF
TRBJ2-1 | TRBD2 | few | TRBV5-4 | TGTGCCAGCAGCTTCTATGGGGCTAGCGGCTACAATGAGCAGTTCTTC | CASSFYGASGYNEQFF
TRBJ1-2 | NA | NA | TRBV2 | TGTGCCAGCAGTGTCCAGGGATTGGGCTATGGCTACACCTTC | CASSVQGLGYGYTF
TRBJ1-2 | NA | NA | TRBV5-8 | TGTGCCAGCAGCTCGAGGACGGTGTATGGCTACACCTTC | CASSSRTVYGYTF
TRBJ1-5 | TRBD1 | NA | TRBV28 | TGTGCCAGCAGTTTGGCCGGGACAGGTCTGCGGGGCCAGCATTTT | CASSLAGTGLRGQHF
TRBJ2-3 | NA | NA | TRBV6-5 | TGTGCCAGCAATGCAGGGCGCGGGGCATCGGATACGCAGTATTTT | CASNAGRGASDTQYF
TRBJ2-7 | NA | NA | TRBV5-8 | TGTGCCAGCAGCAGAGACACCTACGAGCAGTACTTC | CASSRDTYEQYF
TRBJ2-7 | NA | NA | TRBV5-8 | TGTGCCAGCAGCGCCAGGGAAAACTACGAGCAGTACTTC | CASSARENYEQYF
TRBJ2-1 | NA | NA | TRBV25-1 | TGTGCCAGCACCGACCTCTCGGGTGCCCCCAGGGAGCAGTTCTTC | CASTDLSGAPREQFF
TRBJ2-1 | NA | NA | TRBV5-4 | TGTGCCAGCAGCTTGGTTACTTGGGACTCCTACAATGAGCAGTTCTTC | CASSLVTWDSYNEQFF
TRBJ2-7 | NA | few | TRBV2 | TGTGCCAGCATGGCAAGCGGGCTCTACGAGCAGTACTTC | CASMASGLYEQYF
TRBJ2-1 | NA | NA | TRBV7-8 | TGTGCCAGCAGCCTCGAGGGTCGTCGGGCCAGTGTCTCGATTGGGCAGTTCTTC | CASSLEGRRASVSIGQFF
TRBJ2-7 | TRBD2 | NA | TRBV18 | TGTGCCAGCTCACCAGGGGGGGGCTACGAGCAGTACTTC | CASSPGGGYEQYF
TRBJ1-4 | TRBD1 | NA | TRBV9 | TGTGCCAGCAGCGTCGGGACAGGGCACACTAATGAAAAACTGTTTTTT | CASSVGTGHTNEKLFF
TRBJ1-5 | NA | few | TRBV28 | TGTGCCAGCAGTTCCCTCTACCAGCCCCAGCATTTT | CASSSLYQPQHF
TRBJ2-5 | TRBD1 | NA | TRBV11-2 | TGTGCCAGCAGCGGGACAGACCAAGAGACCCAGTACTTC | CASSGTDQETQYF
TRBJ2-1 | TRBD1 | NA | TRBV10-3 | TGTGCCATCAGTGAGACAGGGGGCACCAGGGACAATGAGCAGTTCTTC | CAISETGGTRDNEQFF
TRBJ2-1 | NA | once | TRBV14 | TGTGCCAGCAGCCAAGTAGGGGGGAGCTCCTACAATGAGCAGTTCTTC | CASSQVGGSSYNEQFF
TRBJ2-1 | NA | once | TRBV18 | TGTGCCAGCTCACCACGGCCTATCTTCTCCTACAATGAGCAGTTCTTC | CASSPRPIFSYNEQFF
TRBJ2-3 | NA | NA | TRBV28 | TGTGCCAGCAACAGCGGAAGCACAGATACGCAGTATTTT | CASNSGSTDTQYF
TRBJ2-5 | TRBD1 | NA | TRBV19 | TGTGCCAGTAGTATAGGCCCGGGACAGCAAGAGACCCAGTACTTC | CASSIGPGQQETQYF
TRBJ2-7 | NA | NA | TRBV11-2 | TGTGCCAGCAGCTCCCTCCGGGACGGGAGCTACGAGCAGTACTTC | CASSSLRDGSYEQYF
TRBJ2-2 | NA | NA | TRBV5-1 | TGCGCCAGCAGAGAGGGGGCGCGGGGCGGGGAGCTGTTTTTT | CASREGARGGELFF
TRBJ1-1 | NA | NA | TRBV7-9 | TGTGCCAGCAGCGGACAGAGTGCGAACACTGAAGCTTTCTTT | CASSGQSANTEAFF
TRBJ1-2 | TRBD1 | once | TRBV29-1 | TGCAGCGTTGCACACAGGGGCCTGAACTATGGCTACACCTTC | CSVAHRGLNYGYTF
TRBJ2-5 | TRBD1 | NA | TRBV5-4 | TGTGCCAGCAGCTCACAAGGGACAGAAGAGACCCAGTACTTC | CASSSQGTEETQYF
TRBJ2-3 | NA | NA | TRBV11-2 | TGTGCCAGCAGCGTAGACAGGGACTTAGGCACAGATACGCAGTATTTT | CASSVDRDLGTDTQYF
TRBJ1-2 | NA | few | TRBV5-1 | TGCGCCAGCAGCTTGGTCTCAGGTTTCTATGGCTACACCTTC | CASSLVSGFYGYTF
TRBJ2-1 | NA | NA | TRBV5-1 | TGCGCCAGCAGCCTGGACACTTTCTCCTACAATGAGCAGTTCTTC | CASSLDTFSYNEQFF
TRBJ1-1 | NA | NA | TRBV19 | TGTGCCAGTACTCGGGGCATAGAAGCTTTCTTT | CASTRGIEAFF
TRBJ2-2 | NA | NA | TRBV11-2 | TGTGCCAGCAGCTTATGGGCCCAGCGGCGGTTCGGGGAGCTGTTTTTT | CASSLWAQRRFGELFF
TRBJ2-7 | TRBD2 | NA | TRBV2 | TGTGCCAGCAGTTTAGGGACTAGCGAAATGCACGAGCAGTACTTC | CASSLGTSEMHEQYF
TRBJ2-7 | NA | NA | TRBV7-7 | TGTGCCAGCAGCTTAGGACAGGGAGGGGGCTACGAGCAGTACTTC | CASSLGQGGGYEQYF
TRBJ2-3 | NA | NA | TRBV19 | TGTGCCAGTAGTTGGGGTCAGGTAGTCACAGATACGCAGTATTTT | CASSWGQVVTDTQYF
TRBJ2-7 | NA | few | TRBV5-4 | TGTGCCAGCAGCTTACCGGCTAGTCTTTCCTACGAGCAGTACTTC | CASSLPASLSYEQYF
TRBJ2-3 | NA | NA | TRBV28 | TGTGCCAGTCAATCTGCGGGGCAGGGGGCAGATACGCAGTATTTT | CASQSAGQGADTQYF
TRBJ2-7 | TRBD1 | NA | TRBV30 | TGTGCCTTTAGGGGACAGGGTTACTACGAGCAGTACTTC | CAFRGQGYYEQYF
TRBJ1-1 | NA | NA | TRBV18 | TGTGCCAGCTCACTGGGGCATGGCGACACTGAAGCTTTCTTT | CASSLGHGDTEAFF
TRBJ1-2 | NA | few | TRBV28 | TGTGCCAGCAGCCCTGTCGGGGGAAGAAGAGGCTACACCTTC | CASSPVGGRRGYTF
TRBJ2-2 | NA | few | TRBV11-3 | TGTGCCAGCAGCAGCAGGGGAACCGGGGAGCTGTTTTTT | CASSSRGTGELFF
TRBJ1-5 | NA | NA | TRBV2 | TGTGCCAGCACGTTCCAGGGGAACAATCAGCCCCAGCATTTT | CASTFQGNNQPQHF
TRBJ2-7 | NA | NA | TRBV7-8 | TGTGCCAGCAGCTCATACCTCGTCTACGAGCAGTACTTC | CASSSYLVYEQYF
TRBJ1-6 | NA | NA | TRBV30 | TGTGCCTGGAGCAGCAGGGCTAATTCACCCCTCCACTTT | CAWSSRANSPLHF
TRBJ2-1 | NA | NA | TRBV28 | TGTGCCAGCAGTTCTATTCTAGGAGAGCAGTTCTTC | CASSSILGEQFF
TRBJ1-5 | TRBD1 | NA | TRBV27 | TGTGCCAGCAGGAGACGCAAAACCGGGACAGGGGAGGATCAGCCCCAGCATTTT | CASRRRKTGTGEDQPQHF
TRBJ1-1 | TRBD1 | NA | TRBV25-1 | TGTGCCAGCAGTGCCGTGGACAGGGTGGCTGAAGCTTTCTTT | CASSAVDRVAEAFF
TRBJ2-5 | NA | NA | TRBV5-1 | TGCGCCAGCAGCTTGAACAGTCCAACCGAGACCCAGTACTTC | CASSLNSPTETQYF
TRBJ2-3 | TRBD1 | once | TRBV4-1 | TGCGCCAGCAGCGGTCTGAACAGGGGGTTAGATACGCAGTATTTT | CASSGLNRGLDTQYF
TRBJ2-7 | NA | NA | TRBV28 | TGTGCCAGCAGTTCCGAGGGGGGGACCTACGAGCAGTACTTC | CASSSEGGTYEQYF
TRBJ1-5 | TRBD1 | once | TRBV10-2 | TGCGCCAGCAGTGGACAGGGCAGTCAGCCCCAGCATTTT | CASSGQGSQPQHF
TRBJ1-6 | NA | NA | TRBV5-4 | TGTGCCAGCAGCTGGTCCTTGGGGACAACTAATTCACCCCTCCACTTT | CASSWSLGTTNSPLHF
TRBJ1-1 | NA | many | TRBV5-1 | TGCGCCAGCAGCTTGGAGGGCGGGACTGAAGCTTTCTTT | CASSLEGGTEAFF
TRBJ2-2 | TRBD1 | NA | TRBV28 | TGTGCCAGCGGGACAGGAGACACCGGGGAGCTGTTTTTT | CASGTGDTGELFF
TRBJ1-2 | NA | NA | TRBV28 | TGTGCCAGCAGTTTCAGATATGGCTACACCTTC | CASSFRYGYTF
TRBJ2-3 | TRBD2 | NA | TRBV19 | TGTGCCAGTAGTTTGGCTAGCGGGAGTTCGGCGCAGTATTTT | CASSLASGSSAQYF